The present T cell receptor (beta chain) was sequenced within a study of radiotherapy plus CTLA-4 blockade in lung cancer. For the study at large: Objective responses were documented in around 20% of patients, with disease control in approximately 31%.

The study's findings and limits: Blood saw expansion of tumor-derived TCR clones after radiotherapy plus ipilimumab. In blood, early T cell clone dynamics reportedly predicted response best, together with interferon-beta.

V was pared by 6 bases and J by 0 bases, with 9 bases between. Germline V gene data show CDR1 as MNHNS and CDR2 as SASEGT. There are 13 residues in the CDR3. Ipilimumab CTLA-4 blockade and focal radiation were given to patients with chemo-refractory metastatic non-small-cell lung cancer. As for this clone: Its antigen remains unidentified.

TCRdb's copy holds only in-frame clones and misses some; the assay was immunoSEQ multiplex PCR. The sample contains tens of thousands of clones, less than 80% of which appear only once. The specimen comprised peripheral blood, sampled from a patient treated with radiotherapy plus ipilimumab. The TCR comes from a human donor with non-small cell lung cancer that progressed on radiotherapy plus ipilimumab. V usage is TRBV6-1 and J usage is TRBJ2-7; no clear D gene. In DNA form, the CDR3 reads TGTGCCAGCAGCCCATTTGCCTCCTACGAGCAGTACTTC. This sequence encodes CASSPFASYEQYF.